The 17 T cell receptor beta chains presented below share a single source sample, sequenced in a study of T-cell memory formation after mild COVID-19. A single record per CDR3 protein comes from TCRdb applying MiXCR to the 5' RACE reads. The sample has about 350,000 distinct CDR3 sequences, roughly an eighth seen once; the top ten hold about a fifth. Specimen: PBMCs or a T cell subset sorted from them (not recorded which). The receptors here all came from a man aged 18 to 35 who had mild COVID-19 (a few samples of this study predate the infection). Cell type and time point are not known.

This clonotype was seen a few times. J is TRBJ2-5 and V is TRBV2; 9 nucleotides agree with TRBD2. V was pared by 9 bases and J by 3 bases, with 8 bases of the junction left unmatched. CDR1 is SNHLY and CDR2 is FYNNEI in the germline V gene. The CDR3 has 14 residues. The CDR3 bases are TGTGCCAGACGGGGGAGACTAGCGGAAGAGACCCAGTACTTC. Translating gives CARRGRLAEETQYF.

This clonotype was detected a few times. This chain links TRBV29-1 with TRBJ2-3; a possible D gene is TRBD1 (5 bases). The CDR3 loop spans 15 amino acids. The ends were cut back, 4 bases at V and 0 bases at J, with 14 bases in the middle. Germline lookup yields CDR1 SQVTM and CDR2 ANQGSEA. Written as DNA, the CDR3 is TGCAGCGTTGGAGAGACAGAACAGAGCACAGATACGCAGTATTTT. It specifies CSVGETEQSTDTQYF.

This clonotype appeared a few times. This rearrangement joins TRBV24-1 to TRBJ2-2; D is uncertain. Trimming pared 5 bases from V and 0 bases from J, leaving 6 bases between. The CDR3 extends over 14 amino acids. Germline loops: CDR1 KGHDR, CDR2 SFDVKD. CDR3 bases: TGTGCCACCAGTGTCATGGCGAACACCGGGGAGCTGTTTTTT. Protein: CATSVMANTGELFF.

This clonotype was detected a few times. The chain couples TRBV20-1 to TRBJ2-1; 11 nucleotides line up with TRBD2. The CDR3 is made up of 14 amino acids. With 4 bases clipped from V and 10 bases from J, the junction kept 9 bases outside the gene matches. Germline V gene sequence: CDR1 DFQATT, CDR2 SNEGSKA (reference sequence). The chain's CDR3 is CSATLAGGLEEQFF. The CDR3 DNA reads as TGCAGTGCTACTCTAGCGGGGGGCCTTGAAGAGCAGTTCTTC.

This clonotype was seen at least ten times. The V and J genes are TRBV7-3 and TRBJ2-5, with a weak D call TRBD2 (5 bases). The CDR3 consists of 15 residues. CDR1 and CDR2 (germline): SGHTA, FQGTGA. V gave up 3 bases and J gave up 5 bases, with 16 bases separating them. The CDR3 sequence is CASSLTNIIGETQYF. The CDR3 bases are TGTGCCAGCAGCTTGACTAATATAATCGGGGAGACCCAGTACTTC. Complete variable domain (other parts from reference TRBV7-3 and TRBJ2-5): GAGVSQTPSNKVTEKGKYVELRCDPISGHTALYWYRQSLGQGPEFLIYFQGTGAADDSGLPNDRFFAVRPEGSVSTLKIQRTERGDSAVYLCASSLTNIIGETQYFGPGTRLLVL.

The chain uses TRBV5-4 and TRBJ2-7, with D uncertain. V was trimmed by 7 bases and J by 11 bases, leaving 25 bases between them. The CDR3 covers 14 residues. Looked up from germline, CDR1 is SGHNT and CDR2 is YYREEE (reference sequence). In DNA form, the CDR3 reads TGTGCCAGCTCCATCCCCTCAGCAGGACCCATGGAGTACTTC. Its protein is CASSIPSAGPMEYF.

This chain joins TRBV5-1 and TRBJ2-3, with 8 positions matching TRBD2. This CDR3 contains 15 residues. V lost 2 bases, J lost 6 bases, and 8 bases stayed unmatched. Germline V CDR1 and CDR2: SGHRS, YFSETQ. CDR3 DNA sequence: TGCGCCAGCAGCTTTAGCGGGGCGATTACCGATACGCAGTATTTT. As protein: CASSFSGAITDTQYF.

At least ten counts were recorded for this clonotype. This CDR3 is CSATGTGESGPQHF. The DNA of the CDR3 is TGCAGTGCTACCGGGACCGGGGAGTCAGGGCCCCAGCATTTT. This rearrangement joins TRBV20-1 to TRBJ1-5; D perhaps matches TRBD1 (5 bases). The germline CDR1 and CDR2 sequences are DFQATT and SNEGSKA (reference sequence). This CDR3 has 14 residues. The V end lost 4 bases, the J end lost 9 bases, and 19 bases lay between the germline ends.

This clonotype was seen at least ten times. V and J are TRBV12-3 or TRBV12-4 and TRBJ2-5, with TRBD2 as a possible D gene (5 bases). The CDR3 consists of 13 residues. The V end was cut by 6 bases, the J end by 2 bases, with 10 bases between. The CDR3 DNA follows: TGTGCCAGCAGCCTCGGGATACAAGAGACCCAGTACTTC. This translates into CASSLGIQETQYF.

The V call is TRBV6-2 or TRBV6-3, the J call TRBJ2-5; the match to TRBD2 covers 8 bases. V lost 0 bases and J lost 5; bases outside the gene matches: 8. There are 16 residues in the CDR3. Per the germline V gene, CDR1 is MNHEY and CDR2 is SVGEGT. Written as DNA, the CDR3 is TGTGCCAGCAGTTACTCGGATAGCGGGGAGCGTGAGACCCAGTACTTC. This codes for CASSYSDSGERETQYF.

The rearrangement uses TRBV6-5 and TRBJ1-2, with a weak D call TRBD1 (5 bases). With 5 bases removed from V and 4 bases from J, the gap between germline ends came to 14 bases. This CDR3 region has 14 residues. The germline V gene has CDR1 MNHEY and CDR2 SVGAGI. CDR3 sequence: CASSQNDRFYGYTF. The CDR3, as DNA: TGTGCCAGCAGTCAAAACGACAGATTCTATGGCTACACCTTC.

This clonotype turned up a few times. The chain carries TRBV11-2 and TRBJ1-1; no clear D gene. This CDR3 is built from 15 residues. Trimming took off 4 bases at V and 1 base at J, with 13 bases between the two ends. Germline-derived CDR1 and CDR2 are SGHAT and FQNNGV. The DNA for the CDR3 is TGTGCCAGCAGCTCTTACCCAGGCCCGAACACTGAAGCTTTCTTT. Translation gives CASSSYPGPNTEAFF. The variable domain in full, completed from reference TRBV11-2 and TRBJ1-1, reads EAGVAQSPRYKIIEKRQSVAFWCNPISGHATLYWYQQILGQGPKLLIQFQNNGVVDDSQLPKDRFSAERLKGVDSTLKIQPAKLEDSAVYLCASSSYPGPNTEAFFGQGTRLTVV.

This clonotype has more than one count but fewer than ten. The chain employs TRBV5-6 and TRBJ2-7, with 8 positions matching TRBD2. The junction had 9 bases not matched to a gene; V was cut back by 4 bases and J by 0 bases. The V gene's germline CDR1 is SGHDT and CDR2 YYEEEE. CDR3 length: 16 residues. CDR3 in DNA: TGTGCCAGCAGCCCCGTTAGCGGGGTGAGCTCCTACGAGCAGTACTTC. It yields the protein CASSPVSGVSSYEQYF.

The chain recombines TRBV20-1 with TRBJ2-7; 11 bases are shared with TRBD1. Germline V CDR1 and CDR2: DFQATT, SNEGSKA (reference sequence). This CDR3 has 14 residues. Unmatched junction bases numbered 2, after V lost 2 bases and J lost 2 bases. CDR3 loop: CSARRTGGAYEQYV. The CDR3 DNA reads TGCAGTGCTAGACGGACAGGGGGCGCCTACGAGCAGTACGTC.

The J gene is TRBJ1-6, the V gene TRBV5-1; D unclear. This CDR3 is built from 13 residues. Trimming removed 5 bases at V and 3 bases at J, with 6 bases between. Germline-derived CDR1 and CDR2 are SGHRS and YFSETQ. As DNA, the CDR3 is TGCGCCAGCAGAGTAAACTATAATTCACCCCTCCACTTT. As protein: CASRVNYNSPLHF. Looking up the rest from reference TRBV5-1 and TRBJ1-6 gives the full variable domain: KAGVTQTPRYLIKTRGQQVTLSCSPISGHRSVSWYQQTPGQGLQFLFEYFSETQRNKGNFPGRFSGRQFSNSRSEMNVSTLELGDSALYLCASRVNYNSPLHFGNGTRLTVT.

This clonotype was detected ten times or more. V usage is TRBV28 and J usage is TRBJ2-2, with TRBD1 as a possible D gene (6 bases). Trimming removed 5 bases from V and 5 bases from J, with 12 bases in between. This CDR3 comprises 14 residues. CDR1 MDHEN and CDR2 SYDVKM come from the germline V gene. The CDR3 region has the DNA TGTGCCAGCAGTACACCAAGGGGGACCGGGGAGCTGTTTTTT. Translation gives CASSTPRGTGELFF.

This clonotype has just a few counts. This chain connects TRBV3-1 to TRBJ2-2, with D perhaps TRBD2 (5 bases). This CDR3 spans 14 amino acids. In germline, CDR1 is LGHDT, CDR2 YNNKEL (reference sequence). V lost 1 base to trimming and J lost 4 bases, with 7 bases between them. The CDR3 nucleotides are TGTGCCAGCAGCCAAGTAGGAGGCACCGGGGAGCTGTTTTTT. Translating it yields CASSQVGGTGELFF.